These 20 T cell receptor beta chains originate from one sample sequenced in a study of blood T cell repertoires in COVID-19. The protocol was immunoSEQ multiplex PCR, while the TCRdb copy is restricted to in-frame clones and leaves out a portion. The sample holds 300,000 or so clones, approximately 90% seen once. The sample consisted of PBMCs or T cells enriched from blood (not recorded which). These receptors originate from a woman in her 30s who had recovered from COVID-19.

This rearrangement joins TRBV28 to TRBJ1-1; D unresolved. Trimming shortened V by 8 bases and J by 1 base, and 5 bases separated the two germline ends. The CDR3 has 11 residues. Per germline, CDR1 MDHEN and CDR2 SYDVKM. The CDR3 DNA reads as TGTGCCAGCGAGGGGAACACTGAAGCTTTCTTT. The encoded protein is CASEGNTEAFF.

The chain links TRBV3-1 (or the pseudogene TRBV3-2) to TRBJ2-2; TRBD1 agrees at 9 bases. The CDR3 length is 16 residues. V trimming: 4 bases; J trimming: 1 base; junction bases outside the gene matches: 4. Germline-derived CDR1 and CDR2 are LGHDT and YNNKEL (reference sequence). The chain's CDR3 is CASSLGTGRNTGELFF. The CDR3 DNA sequence: TGTGCCAGCAGCCTTGGGACAGGGAGGAACACCGGGGAGCTGTTTTTT.

The rearrangement joins TRBV5-5 to TRBJ2-1; 7 bases are a match to TRBD1. The germline V gene encodes CDR1 SGHKS and CDR2 YYEKEE (reference sequence). With V trimmed by 0 bases and J by 5 bases, 5 bases remained unmatched. This CDR3 has 15 residues. CDR3 residues: CASSLGAGGHNEQFF. Here the CDR3 DNA reads TGTGCCAGCAGCTTGGGGGCAGGGGGACACAATGAGCAGTTCTTC.

CDR3 loop: CSAPRNTEAFF. The CDR3 nucleotides are TGCAGTGCTCCGAGGAACACTGAAGCTTTCTTT. The chain uses TRBV20-1 and TRBJ1-1; D is uncertain. The CDR3 totals 11 residues. Germline V gene data show CDR1 as DFQATT and CDR2 as SNEGSKA (reference sequence). The ends were cut back, 5 bases at V and 1 base at J, with 5 bases in the middle.

This rearrangement joins TRBV19 to TRBJ1-3, with D possibly matching TRBD1 (6 bases). The CDR3 sequence is 16 residues long. Germline CDR1 is LNHDA and CDR2 is SQIVND (reference sequence). Trimming pared 3 bases from V and 0 bases from J, leaving 12 bases between. Written as DNA, the CDR3 is TGTGCCAGTAGTATTGGGACAACGGCCTCTGGAAACACCATATATTTT. Protein sequence: CASSIGTTASGNTIYF.

The J gene is TRBJ2-7, the V gene TRBV7-8; 7 nucleotides agree with TRBD2. Germline loops: CDR1 SGHVS, CDR2 FQNEAQ. V shed 5 bases, J shed 4 bases, and the junction held 14 bases outside the gene matches. This CDR3 comprises 16 residues. The CDR3 loop reads CASSAGGAGVHYEQYF. The CDR3 nucleotides are TGTGCCAGCAGCGCAGGCGGGGCGGGGGTGCATTACGAGCAGTACTTC.

The chain is built from TRBV3-1 (or the pseudogene TRBV3-2) and TRBJ2-5, with 9 bases that match TRBD2. The length of the CDR3 is 14 residues. Germline V CDR1 and CDR2: LGHDT, YNNKEL (reference sequence). The V segment lost 8 bases and the J segment 7 bases; nucleotides outside the gene matches: 11. CDR3 residues: CASFMSGGYGTQYF. The CDR3 bases are TGTGCCAGCTTCATGAGCGGGGGGTATGGGACCCAGTACTTC.

Comment on this clone: Other DNA sequences of this sample code for an identical CDR3. The rearrangement uses TRBV5-4 and TRBJ1-6, with no clear D. Trimming pared 1 base from V and 8 bases from J, leaving 4 bases between. Germline assignment: CDR1 SGHNT and CDR2 YYREEE (reference sequence). The CDR3 consists of 12 residues. This chain's CDR3 is CASSLRDSPLHF. The DNA of the CDR3 is TGTGCCAGCAGCTTGCGGGATTCACCCCTCCACTTT. Variable domain in full (rest from reference TRBV5-4 and TRBJ1-6): ETGVTQSPTHLIKTRGQQVTLRCSSQSGHNTVSWYQQALGQGPQFIFQYYREEENGRGNFPPRFSGLQFPNYSSELNVNALELDDSALYLCASSLRDSPLHFGNGTRLTVT.

This sequence joins TRBV5-1 and TRBJ1-2; D is possibly TRBD1 (5 bases). There are 15 residues in the CDR3. CDR1 is SGHRS, CDR2 YFSETQ, per germline. Trimming took off 4 bases at V and 3 bases at J, with 16 bases between the two ends. CDR3 DNA: TGCGCCAGCAGCGATTCAGGGACTAGGCACTATGGCTACACCTTC. Translation gives CASSDSGTRHYGYTF.

The V gene is TRBV27, the J gene TRBJ1-1, with a weak D call TRBD1 (5 bases). This CDR3 contains 16 residues. V lost 0 bases to trimming and J lost 4 bases, with 15 bases between them. Germline CDR1 is MNHEY and CDR2 is SMNVEV (reference sequence). The CDR3 region has the DNA TGTGCCAGCAGTTTATCTCGGGGACTGGGAGCCACTGAAGCTTTCTTT. It yields the protein CASSLSRGLGATEAFF.

The gene calls are TRBV27 and TRBJ1-6, with 7 bases fitting TRBD1. The V segment lost 5 bases and the J segment 7 bases; nucleotides outside the gene matches: 5. Germline V gene lookup returns CDR1 MNHEY and CDR2 SMNVEV (reference sequence). The CDR3 spans 14 residues. The CDR3, as DNA: TGTGCCAGCAGTCGACAGGGCCGAAATTCACCCCTCCACTTT. Protein product: CASSRQGRNSPLHF.

The chain combines TRBV29-1 with TRBJ1-1; a possible D gene is TRBD1 (6 bases). CDR3 size: 18 residues. The ends were cut back, 3 bases at V and 0 bases at J, with 23 bases in the middle. The germline gives CDR1 SQVTM, CDR2 ANQGSEA. In nucleotides, the CDR3 is TGCAGCGTTGACCCGCGTCGGGGGGGCTTTAAAATGAACACTGAAGCTTTCTTT. It is translated as CSVDPRRGGFKMNTEAFF. Full variable domain (outside the CDR3, taken from reference TRBV29-1 and TRBJ1-1): SAVISQKPSRDICQRGTSLTIQCQVDSQVTMMFWYRQQPGQSLTLIATANQGSEATYESGFVIDKFPISRPNLTFSTLTVSNMSPEDSSIYLCSVDPRRGGFKMNTEAFFGQGTRLTVV.

The chain links TRBV30 to TRBJ1-1; D uncertain. The germline V and J ends were trimmed by 5 bases and 3 bases, with 13 bases remaining between them. Germline CDR1 reads GTSNPN; CDR2 reads SVGIG (reference sequence). The CDR3 runs to 13 residues. The CDR3 coding sequence is TGTGCCTGGCGTCGGAGAGGCTACACTGAAGCTTTCTTT. It codes for CAWRRRGYTEAFF.

V usage is TRBV19 and J usage is TRBJ1-1; 7 bases map to TRBD1. The CDR3 is 16 amino acids. CDR1 is LNHDA, CDR2 SQIVND, per germline (reference sequence). V lost 6 bases to trimming and J lost 4 bases; unmatched junction nucleotides: 14. The CDR3 reads CASRPLTGDGGTEAFF. The CDR3 DNA is TGTGCCAGTAGACCTCTCACAGGGGACGGGGGCACTGAAGCTTTCTTT.

This rearrangement joins TRBV6-2 or TRBV6-3 to TRBJ1-5; D is possibly TRBD1 (5 bases). Germline values: CDR1 MNHEY, CDR2 SVGEGT. This CDR3 spans 14 amino acids. Trimming pared 6 bases from V and 3 bases from J, leaving 12 bases between. The CDR3 nucleotides read TGTGCCAGCAGCCTGGGACTGTTCAATCAGCCCCAGCATTTT. Translation: CASSLGLFNQPQHF.

This chain uses TRBV18 with TRBJ1-1; 7 nucleotides line up with TRBD1. Germline CDR1 reads KGHSH; CDR2 reads LQKENI. The CDR3 is 13 residues long. With V trimmed by 5 bases and J by 7 bases, 7 bases remained unmatched. The CDR3 sequence: CASSSKQGNEAFF. The CDR3 DNA reads as TGTGCCAGCTCATCTAAACAGGGGAATGAAGCTTTCTTT.

V usage is TRBV27 and J usage is TRBJ1-1; D gene uncertain. This CDR3 has 13 amino acids. Trimming took 8 bases from V and 4 from J, leaving 14 bases between them. The germline CDR1 and CDR2 sequences are MNHEY and SMNVEV (reference sequence). CDR3 in amino acids: CASGSHEGTEAFF. The CDR3 DNA is TGTGCCAGCGGGTCCCATGAGGGCACTGAAGCTTTCTTT.

The gene calls are TRBV19 and TRBJ2-7; 9 bases are shared with TRBD2. Germline trimming cut 5 bases from V and 3 bases from J; bases unmatched to any gene: 2. The germline gives CDR1 LNHDA, CDR2 SQIVND (reference sequence). The CDR3 covers 13 residues. CDR3 sequence: CASSWRGGYEQYF. The CDR3 DNA is TGTGCCAGTAGTTGGCGGGGGGGCTACGAGCAGTACTTC.

The CDR3 DNA reads TGTGCCTGTTACAGGGGTGGAAACACCATATATTTT. This codes for CACYRGGNTIYF. The chain couples TRBV30 to TRBJ1-3; TRBD1 matches at 7 bases. The CDR3 covers 12 residues. Trimming cost V 6 bases and J 3 bases; bases outside gene matches: 2. Germline assignment: CDR1 GTSNPN and CDR2 SVGIG (reference sequence).

This sequence joins TRBV5-5 and TRBJ1-5; D is unclear. V was shortened by 3 bases and J by 0 bases, with 7 bases between the two germline ends. This CDR3 comprises 14 residues. Germline CDR1 SGHKS, CDR2 YYEKEE (reference sequence). CDR3 region: CASSSTDSNQPQHF. CDR3 coding DNA: TGTGCCAGCAGCTCTACAGATAGCAATCAGCCCCAGCATTTT.